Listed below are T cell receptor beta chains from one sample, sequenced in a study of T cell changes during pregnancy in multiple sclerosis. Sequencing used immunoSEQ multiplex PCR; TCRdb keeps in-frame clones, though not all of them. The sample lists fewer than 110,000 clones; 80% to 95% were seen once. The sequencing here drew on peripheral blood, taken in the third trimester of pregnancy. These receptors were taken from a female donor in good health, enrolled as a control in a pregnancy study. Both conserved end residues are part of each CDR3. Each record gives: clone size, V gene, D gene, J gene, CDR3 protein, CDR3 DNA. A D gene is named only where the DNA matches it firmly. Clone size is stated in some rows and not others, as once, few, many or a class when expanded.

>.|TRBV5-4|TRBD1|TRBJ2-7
CASSQRGGSYEQYF
TGTGCCAGCAGCCAACGAGGGGGCTCGTACGAGCAGTACTTC
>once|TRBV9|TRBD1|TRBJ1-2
CASSVDQGDGYTF
TGTGCCAGCAGCGTAGATCAGGGGGATGGCTACACCTTC
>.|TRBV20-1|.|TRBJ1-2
CSARQGGGYTF
TGCAGTGCTAGACAGGGTGGTGGCTACACCTTC
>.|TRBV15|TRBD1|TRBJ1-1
CATSRARGEAFF
TGTGCCACCAGCAGAGCCAGGGGGGAAGCTTTCTTT
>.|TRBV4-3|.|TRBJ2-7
CASSQDLAALTYEQYF
TGCGCCAGCAGCCAAGATCTTGCAGCACTAACCTACGAGCAGTACTTC
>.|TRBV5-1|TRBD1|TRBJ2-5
CASSAGQGQETQYF
TGCGCCAGCAGCGCGGGACAGGGACAAGAGACCCAGTACTTC
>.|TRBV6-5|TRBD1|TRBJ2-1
CASRGTGLGEQFF
TGTGCCAGCAGGGGGACAGGCCTAGGTGAGCAGTTCTTC
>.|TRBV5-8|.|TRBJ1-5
CASTSRGGASNQPQHF
TGTGCCAGCACCTCGCGGGGAGGGGCGAGCAATCAGCCCCAGCATTTT
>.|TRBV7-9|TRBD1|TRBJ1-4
CATSGGSNEKLFF
TGTGCCACCTCAGGGGGTTCTAATGAAAAACTGTTTTTT
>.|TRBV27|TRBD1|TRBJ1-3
CASSPALTGVTGNTIYF
TGTGCCAGCAGTCCCGCCCTTACAGGGGTAACTGGAAACACCATATATTTT
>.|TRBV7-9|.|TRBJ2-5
CASSVGLQETQYF
TGTGCCAGCAGCGTGGGACTCCAAGAGACCCAGTACTTC
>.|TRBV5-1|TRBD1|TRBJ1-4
CASSPGQAATNEKLFF
TGCGCCAGCAGCCCGGGACAGGCTGCAACTAATGAAAAACTGTTTTTT
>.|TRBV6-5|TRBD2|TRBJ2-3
CASSYSPSGGTDTQYF
TGTGCCAGCAGTTACTCTCCTAGCGGGGGCACAGATACGCAGTATTTT
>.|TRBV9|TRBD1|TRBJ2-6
CASSRQGSGANVLTF
TGTGCCAGCAGCAGACAGGGGTCTGGGGCCAACGTCCTGACTTTC
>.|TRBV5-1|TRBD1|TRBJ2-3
CASSSVGIGQGYFTDTQYF
TGCGCCAGCAGCTCGGTTGGGATCGGACAGGGGTATTTCACAGATACGCAGTATTTT
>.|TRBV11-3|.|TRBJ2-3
CASSRPTRQTWEDTQYF
TGTGCCAGCAGCCGACCGACTAGACAGACCTGGGAAGATACGCAGTATTTT
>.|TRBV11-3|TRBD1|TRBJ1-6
CASSLDGTANNSPLHF
TGTGCCAGCAGCTTAGATGGGACAGCCAATAATTCACCCCTCCACTTT
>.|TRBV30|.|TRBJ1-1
CAWSVGVGENTEAFF
TGTGCCTGGAGTGTAGGGGTTGGAGAAAACACTGAAGCTTTCTTT
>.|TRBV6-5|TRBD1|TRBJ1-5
CASSTGQYSNQPQHF
TGTGCCAGCAGTACGGGACAGTATAGCAATCAGCCCCAGCATTTT
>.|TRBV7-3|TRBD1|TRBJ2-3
CASSPTGGEDTQYF
TGTGCCAGCAGTCCGACAGGGGGGGAGGATACGCAGTATTTT
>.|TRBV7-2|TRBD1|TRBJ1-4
CASSFAPTGGEKLFF
TGTGCCAGCAGCTTCGCACCAACAGGGGGGGAAAAACTGTTTTTT